This T cell receptor (beta chain) was identified during a study of T cells in Graves' hyperthyroidism and ophthalmopathy. Study-wide results and limits: Among clonotypes expanded in thyroid above 0.001, most were also found in blood. The model made its ophthalmopathy prediction, and onset followed a median roughly 6.5 months later.

The sample holds many counts of this clonotype. Its antigen is not identified. What was amplified from RNA transcripts were TCR beta CDR3 regions. First-round RT-PCR of the TCR CDR3 relied on the HTBI primer set. TCRdb itself ran the multiplex PCR reads through MiXCR, one entry per CDR3 protein. The table has about 480,000 distinct CDR3 sequences, approximately 15% seen once. CDR1 and CDR2 (germline): MNHNS, SASEGT. Trimming removed 6 bases from V and 6 bases from J; junction bases left unmatched: 10. This CDR3 contains 16 residues. Exclusion criteria comprised uncontrolled infection, other autoimmune disease, pregnancy or lactation. The authors took PBMCs from roughly 9.7 ml fresh peripheral blood.

This clonotype was obtained from a woman in her late teens or twenties with Graves' hyperthyroidism. The rearrangement links TRBV6-1 to TRBJ1-6; 8 positions agree with TRBD1. Sequencing input: blood. The CDR3 region is CASRTGTGLRNSPLHF. The CDR3 nucleotides read TGTGCCAGCAGGACCGGGACAGGCCTGCGTAATTCACCCCTCCACTTT.